This T cell receptor beta chain was recovered during a study of identical twins. V trimming: 8 bases; J trimming: 1 base; junction bases outside the gene matches: 5. From germline, CDR1 is WNHNN and CDR2 SYGVQD (reference sequence). The CDR3 spans 13 residues. The study's findings and limits: Twin-shared out-of-frame alpha sequences showed excess low generation probability.

In this sample, this clonotype turned up a few times. Its target is not known. A universal primer site arose from template switching, and cDNA bore unique molecular identifiers. MiXCR was run by TCRdb on the 5' RACE reads, yielding one entry per CDR3 protein. Altogether 1.5 million to 2 million distinct CDR3 sequences are present, about 32% being singletons, with the ten largest covering around 0.25%. The sample comprised cord blood. The TCR sequence derives from a newborn girl in good health. The gene calls are TRBV10-1 and TRBJ2-7; 7 bases align to TRBD1. This CDR3 reads CASGDSNSYEQYF. CDR3 DNA sequence: TGCGCCAGCGGGGACAGCAATTCCTACGAGCAGTACTTC.